The sequence of this T cell receptor beta chain was determined in a study of blood T cell repertoires in COVID-19. Overall study: The study drew acute and convalescent COVID-19 samples from the United States, Italy and Spain. The analysed material was cDNA or gDNA that came from T cells, B-cell-depleted T cells, or PBMCs.

CDR3 length: 13 amino acids. Germline lookup yields CDR1 LGHDT and CDR2 YNNKEL (reference sequence). Trimming shortened V by 4 bases and J by 6 bases, and 10 bases separated the two germline ends. Original data processing: From reference gene primer amplification, estimates of nucleated cell counts were derived. Here immunoSEQ multiplex PCR was the method, and the copy in TCRdb shows in-frame clones only, minus some. That table supplies the V and J calls and clone size; D and trimming were determined from the DNA. The top ten hold around 5.2% of the sample, which has under 100,000 clones, roughly nine tenths seen once. It was during active infection that Seattle patients were enrolled and then longitudinally followed.

The V gene is TRBV3-1 (or the pseudogene TRBV3-2), the J gene TRBJ2-1, with D unclear. Sample: peripheral blood. The origin of this receptor is a man aged 60 to 69 with COVID-19, enrolled during active disease. The CDR3: CASSRSLGNEQFF. CDR3 in DNA: TGTGCCAGCAGCCGGTCCCTCGGCAATGAGCAGTTCTTC.